A selection of T cell receptor beta chains follows, all from one sample in a study of blood T cell repertoires in COVID-19. Produced via immunoSEQ multiplex PCR; TCRdb's table is partial and in-frame only. Among hundreds of thousands of clones listed, 75% to 90% were seen once. Sequenced input: PBMCs or T cells enriched from blood (not recorded which). All receptors derive from a man younger than 40 who had recovered from COVID-19. The CDR3 runs from the conserved cysteine through the conserved F or W. Fields, in order: CDR3 protein, V gene, D gene, J gene. The D gene is left open where the match is weak.

CASSLGSGVNTEAFF | TRBV5-1 | NA | TRBJ1-1
CASNQEDSTDTQYF | TRBV7-9 | NA | TRBJ2-3
CASKRELAGRGELFF | TRBV19 | TRBD2 | TRBJ2-2
CASSLGGHEQYF | TRBV12-3/TRBV12-4 | NA | TRBJ2-7
CASSPPPRENTGELFF | TRBV2 | NA | TRBJ2-2
CASIWRAEQYF | TRBV2 | NA | TRBJ2-7
CASSIFGGRAGELFF | TRBV19 | TRBD2 | TRBJ2-2
CASLDRDRYEQYF | TRBV27 | TRBD1 | TRBJ2-7
CASRPTGVDEQYF | TRBV12-3/TRBV12-4 | NA | TRBJ2-7
CSASPGDNEKLFF | TRBV20-1 | NA | TRBJ1-4
CASSSLGGGVETQYF | TRBV7-2 | NA | TRBJ2-5
CASSLGRYGYTF | TRBV28 | NA | TRBJ1-2
CASSRAGVRETQYF | TRBV25-1 | TRBD2 | TRBJ2-5
CASSLERSRGDTQYF | TRBV11-3 | NA | TRBJ2-3
CASSISVPPTDTQYF | TRBV19 | NA | TRBJ2-3
CASSLIAADTQYF | TRBV7-6 | NA | TRBJ2-3
CASKDGTGTGELFF | TRBV19 | NA | TRBJ2-2
CSATELAGGAYNEQFF | TRBV29-1 | TRBD2 | TRBJ2-1
CASSLAGDYNEQFF | TRBV2 | TRBD2 | TRBJ2-1
CASSQSTGTGNQPQHF | TRBV18 | TRBD1 | TRBJ1-5
CATSELQGGPNEQYF | TRBV24-1 | NA | TRBJ2-7
CASSQGAGGPPDTQYF | TRBV3-1/TRBV3-2 | TRBD2 | TRBJ2-3
CASSLGLDNSPLHF | TRBV7-2 | NA | TRBJ1-6
CASSHGVAGEDEQYF | TRBV4-1 | TRBD2 | TRBJ2-7
CASSLSSSGTYNEQFF | TRBV27 | TRBD2 | TRBJ2-1
CASSFGQNYGYTF | TRBV6-5 | NA | TRBJ1-2
CATRLAGVETQYF | TRBV19 | TRBD2 | TRBJ2-5
CASSDGTGPANEQFF | TRBV11-2 | NA | TRBJ2-1
CASSLVPGQGNYGYTF | TRBV5-4 | TRBD1 | TRBJ1-2
CASSPMSNSGANVLTF | TRBV3-1/TRBV3-2 | NA | TRBJ2-6
CASSQSYEQYF | TRBV28 | NA | TRBJ2-7
CASSFLGLGNQPQHF | TRBV28 | NA | TRBJ1-5
CASSTGTAINEQFF | TRBV6-5 | TRBD1 | TRBJ2-1
CASSLVPQGHEQYF | TRBV5-1 | NA | TRBJ2-7
CATRPSGSSYEQYF | TRBV15 | TRBD2 | TRBJ2-7
CASSQGGSNQPQHF | TRBV3-1/TRBV3-2 | NA | TRBJ1-5
CASSTPGTYKPVFF | TRBV28 | NA | TRBJ1-1
CASSPAGGPIPYEQYF | TRBV18 | TRBD2 | TRBJ2-7
CASRTRQGSNYGYTF | TRBV6-5 | TRBD1 | TRBJ1-2
CASSVAMPSGANVLTF | TRBV9 | NA | TRBJ2-6
CASSGQAGTQYF | TRBV5-1 | NA | TRBJ2-5
CASSPGTVSYEQYF | TRBV18 | NA | TRBJ2-7
CASSPPVAAAYNEQFF | TRBV4-1 | NA | TRBJ2-1
CASSLGEGLDYGYTF | TRBV7-9 | NA | TRBJ1-2
CATSRSSSQETQYF | TRBV15 | NA | TRBJ2-5
CASSSGGGTDTQYF | TRBV6-5 | TRBD2 | TRBJ2-3
CASRYSASDGYTF | TRBV3-1/TRBV3-2 | NA | TRBJ1-2
CASSDWERGGPYGYTF | TRBV2 | NA | TRBJ1-2
CASSSAGTGELFF | TRBV27 | NA | TRBJ2-2
CASTTGHPGEQYF | TRBV19 | NA | TRBJ2-7
CASSSQFLYNEQFF | TRBV6-2/TRBV6-3 | NA | TRBJ2-1
CASSYSGHSGANVLTF | TRBV6-5 | NA | TRBJ2-6
CASSLLGSGNSEQYF | TRBV7-3 | TRBD2 | TRBJ2-7
CASSIPGVVEKLFF | TRBV19 | NA | TRBJ1-4
CATGIPAKNIQYF | TRBV28 | NA | TRBJ2-4
CASSQAKGLRETQYF | TRBV14 | NA | TRBJ2-5
CASIHWYGQGAPDGYTF | TRBV2 | TRBD1 | TRBJ1-2
CASSEARLQGANTGELFF | TRBV6-1 | NA | TRBJ2-2
CASQRTGIVGELFF | TRBV2 | TRBD1 | TRBJ2-2
CATSRDERGSLHF | TRBV15 | NA | TRBJ1-6